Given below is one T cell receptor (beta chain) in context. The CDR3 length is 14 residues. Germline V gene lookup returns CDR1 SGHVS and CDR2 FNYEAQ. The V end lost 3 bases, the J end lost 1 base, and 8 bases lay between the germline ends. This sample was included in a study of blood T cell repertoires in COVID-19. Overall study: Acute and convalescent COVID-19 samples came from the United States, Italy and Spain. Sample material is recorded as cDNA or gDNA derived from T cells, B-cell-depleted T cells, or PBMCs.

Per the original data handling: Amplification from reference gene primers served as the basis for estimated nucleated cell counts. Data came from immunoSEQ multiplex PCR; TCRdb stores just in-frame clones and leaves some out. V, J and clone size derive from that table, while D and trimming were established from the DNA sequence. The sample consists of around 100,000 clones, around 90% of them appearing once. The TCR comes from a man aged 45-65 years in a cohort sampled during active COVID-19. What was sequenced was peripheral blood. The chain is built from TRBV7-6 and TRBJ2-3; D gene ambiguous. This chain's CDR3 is CASSFSPGTDTQYF. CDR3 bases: TGTGCCAGCAGCTTTAGCCCAGGCACAGATACGCAGTATTTT. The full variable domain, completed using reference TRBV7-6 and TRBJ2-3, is GAGVSQSPRYKVTKRGQDVALRCDPISGHVSLYWYRQALGQGPEFLTYFNYEAQQDKSGLPNDRFSAERPEGSISTLTIQRTEQRDSAMYRCASSFSPGTDTQYFGPGTRLTVL.